This entry lists 21 T cell receptor beta chains sequenced from one sample in a study of T cell clonality in common variable immunodeficiency. Sequencing was performed with immunoSEQ multiplex PCR; in TCRdb, only in-frame clones are kept and a portion is missing. Recorded here are around 57,000 clones, none singletons. Sequencing was done on a sample of peripheral blood mononuclear cells. The source of these receptors is a person between 18 and 75 years old in good health.

This clone has ten or more counts. Coverage ceases 3 residues before the CDR3 finishes, and the germline J gene fills in the end. The chain couples TRBV5-1 to TRBJ2-7; a possible D gene is TRBD1 (6 bases). CDR1 is SGHRS, CDR2 YFSETQ, per germline. This CDR3 is built from 13 residues. Trimming cost V 5 bases and J 4 bases, with 13 bases left between them. The CDR3 here is CASRGSGAYEQYF. Partial CDR3 DNA: TGCGCCAGCAGAGGGTCAGGGGCATACGAG.

This clone was counted ten times or more. The read gets to within 3 residues of the CDR3 end, and the germline J gene fills in the rest. The chain is built from TRBV15 and TRBJ2-4; TRBD1 is a possible D gene (6 bases). Germline V gene data show CDR1 as LNHNV and CDR2 as YYDKDF (reference sequence). CDR3 size: 16 residues. The V and J ends lost 6 bases and 0 bases respectively, with 15 bases between them. Partial CDR3 DNA: TGTGCCACCAGATCGACAGGCCTACTAGCCAAAAACATT. Translation gives CATRSTGLLAKNI. The CDR3 reads in full as CATRSTGLLAKNIQYF.

There are many counts of this clone. With the read ending 3 residues before the CDR3 end, the germline J gene is used to fill in that end. The chain employs TRBV6-2 or TRBV6-3 and TRBJ2-1; TRBD2 matches 13 bases. After removal of 4 bases from V and 7 bases from J, the junction contained 7 bases not matched to a gene. This CDR3 spans 16 amino acids. Germline CDR1 is MNHEY and CDR2 is SVGEGT. CDR3 sequence: CASSLIGLAGENEQFF. The CDR3 DNA, read in part, is TGTGCCAGCAGTTTGATTGGACTAGCGGGAGAAAATGAG.

Only a few counts were recorded for this clone. The observed sequence ends 3 residues before the CDR3 terminus, with the missing tail filled in from the germline J gene. The chain uses TRBV7-9 and TRBJ2-3; 8 nucleotides line up with TRBD1. The CDR3 runs 15 residues. The germline gives CDR1 SEHNR, CDR2 FQNEAQ (reference sequence). The V gene end was trimmed by 2 bases and the J gene end by 5 bases; junction bases not matched to a gene: 6. The sequenced CDR3 bases are TGTGCCAGCAGCTTACGCAGGGGGCAGGGAGATACG. Encoded protein: CASSLRRGQGDT. The full CDR3 protein reads CASSLRRGQGDTQYF. The full variable domain, with the rest looked up from reference TRBV7-9 and TRBJ2-3, is DTGVSQNPRHKITKRGQNVTFRCDPISEHNRLYWYRQTLGQGPEFLTYFQNEAQLEKSRLLSDRFSAERPKGSFSTLEIQRTEQGDSAMYLCASSLRRGQGDTQYFGPGTRLTVL.

This clone has ten or more counts. The read terminates 3 residues before the CDR3 end, so the remaining end is supplied by the germline J gene. The chain joins TRBV18 to TRBJ1-4; D remains unclear. This CDR3 is built from 15 residues. Germline CDR1 and CDR2: KGHSH and LQKENI. The CDR3 reads CASSPNGGSLGKLFF. The part of the CDR3 DNA that was read is TGTGCCAGCTCACCAAATGGCGGAAGCCTCGGGAAA.

This clone showed up many times. With the read ending 3 residues before the CDR3 end, the germline J gene is used to fill in that end. This chain uses TRBV19 with TRBJ2-2, with TRBD1 matching 7 bases. V shed 2 bases and J 3 bases; nucleotides not matched to a gene: 0. Germline CDR1 reads LNHDA; CDR2 reads SQIVND (reference sequence). The CDR3 sequence is 14 residues long. CDR3 sequence: CASSITGDTGELFF. The covered CDR3 bases are TGTGCCAGTAGTATAACAGGGGACACCGGGGAG.

This clone was counted at least ten times. The CDR3 goes on 3 residues after the read ends, and that part is filled in from the germline J gene. This rearrangement joins TRBV7-2 to TRBJ1-3, with D hard to call. V lost 4 bases and J 0 bases, leaving 7 bases between the germline ends. This CDR3 contains 14 residues. The germline V gene encodes CDR1 SGHTA and CDR2 FQGNSA. The CDR3 protein is CASSSDISGNTIYF. The CDR3 DNA, read in part, is TGTGCCAGCAGCTCCGACATCTCTGGAAACACC.

This clone was seen a handful of times. CDR3: CASSSSGIRNYDYTF. CDR3 DNA (partial): TGTGCCAGCAGCTCGTCCGGTATCCGGAACTACGAC. The chain combines TRBV7-2 with TRBJ1-2, with D uncertain. The sequenced fragment ends 3 residues before the CDR3 boundary, so the rest is inferred from the germline J gene. The germline V gene encodes CDR1 SGHTA and CDR2 FQGNSA. This CDR3 is built from 15 residues.

At least ten counts were recorded for this clone. The CDR3 goes on 3 residues after the read ends, and that part is filled in from the germline J gene. This chain links TRBV11-2 with TRBJ2-1, with TRBD1 matching 8 bases. The CDR3 is 15 amino acids. V lost 1 base, J lost 1 base, and 0 bases stayed unmatched. The V gene's germline CDR1 is SGHAT and CDR2 FQNNGV. CDR3 sequence: CASSLGQGSYNEQFF. CDR3 DNA, as far as it was read: TGTGCCAGCAGCTTAGGACAGGGGTCCTACAATGAG.

In its sample, this clone was seen many times. CDR3 protein: CASSSTGGRDNEQFF. The sequenced CDR3 bases are TGTGCCAGCAGCTCCACAGGGGGCAGGGACAATGAG. The chain uses TRBV5-6 and TRBJ2-1; 9 bases match TRBD1. The CDR3 extends 3 residues past the end of the read, so its final part is completed from the germline J gene. The germline CDR1 and CDR2 sequences are SGHDT and YYEEEE. With 3 bases clipped from V and 5 bases from J, the junction kept 6 bases outside the gene matches. The CDR3 has 15 residues.

As for this clone: The read halts 3 residues ahead of the CDR3 end, with the missing end drawn from the germline J gene. V and J are TRBV4-2 and TRBJ2-7; 8 nucleotides line up with TRBD1. The CDR3 is 15 residues long. J was trimmed by 6 bases and V by 3 bases; bases with no gene match: 10. CDR1 LGHNA and CDR2 YNFKEQ come from the germline V gene. The sequenced part of the CDR3 DNA is TGTGCCAGCAGCCAGGACGGACAGGGACCGTCCGAG. Protein sequence: CASSQDGQGPSE. The whole CDR3 protein is CASSQDGQGPSEQYF.

The sample holds many counts of this clone. The CDR3 DNA, read in part, is TGCAGCGTTGACTCCGGGGACACTGAA. This gives the protein CSVDSGDTE. The full-length CDR3 reads as CSVDSGDTEAFF. The V gene is TRBV29-1, the J gene TRBJ1-1, with D unclear. The read stops 3 residues short of the end of the CDR3; the missing end is completed from the germline J gene. Between the trimmed V and J ends, which lost 3 bases and 3 bases, there was a span of 8 bases. CDR1 is SQVTM and CDR2 is ANQGSEA in the germline V gene. This CDR3 has 12 amino acids.

Many counts were recorded for this clone. The read falls 3 residues short of the CDR3 end, and the missing part is taken from the germline J gene. V gene TRBV29-1 combines with J gene TRBJ2-4; the D is unclear. V lost 2 bases and J 7 bases, leaving 6 bases between the germline ends. CDR3 length: 11 residues. Germline V gives CDR1 SQVTM, CDR2 ANQGSEA. CDR3 amino acids: CSVEKVNIQYF. CDR3 bases read: TGCAGCGTTGAAAAGGTGAACATT.

This clone was recorded many times. The CDR3 end is not reached by the read, which stops 3 residues before it; the germline J gene fills it in. The chain couples TRBV7-2 to TRBJ2-7; TRBD2 aligns across 7 bases. The germline V gene encodes CDR1 SGHTA and CDR2 FQGNSA. The CDR3 spans 13 residues. V trimming: 6 bases; J trimming: 6 bases; junction bases outside the gene matches: 8. The part of the CDR3 DNA that was read is TGTGCCAGCAGGCGGGGGACTTCAAGCGAG. This translates into CASRRGTSSE. The CDR3 as a whole reads CASRRGTSSEQYF.

This clone has ten or more counts. The read finishes 3 residues shy of the CDR3 end, and the germline J gene is used to complete it. The sample has other DNA sequences that encode this CDR3 too. The chain is built from TRBV7-2 and TRBJ2-3; D uncertain. The CDR3 extends over 13 amino acids. Trimming stripped 6 bases from V and 0 bases from J, with 7 bases between. Germline lookup yields CDR1 SGHTA and CDR2 FQGNSA. CDR3 bases read: TGTGCCAGCAGTCTCCCTAGCACAGATACG. Amino acid sequence: CASSLPSTDT. In full, the CDR3 reads CASSLPSTDTQYF.

The sample holds many counts of this clone. The read comes to an end 3 residues before the CDR3 does, leaving the germline J gene to fill in the end. This chain links TRBV4-2 with TRBJ2-1; D perhaps matches TRBD2 (6 bases). Trimming removed 4 bases at V and 2 bases at J, with 18 bases between. Germline CDR1 and CDR2: LGHNA and YNFKEQ. The CDR3 is made up of 17 amino acids. The CDR3 spells CASSLWVAVNTYNEQFF. Partial CDR3 DNA: TGTGCCAGCAGCCTATGGGTAGCGGTAAATACCTACAATGAG.

The sample holds many counts of this clone. The read is 3 residues too short to cover the CDR3 end, so that end is filled in from the germline J gene. This chain links TRBV5-1 with TRBJ1-4; TRBD1 matches 9 bases. There are 14 residues in the CDR3. CDR1 is SGHRS and CDR2 is YFSETQ in the germline V gene. V trimming: 2 bases; J trimming: 8 bases; junction bases outside the gene matches: 4. The CDR3 loop reads CASSFGQGREKLFF. The part of the CDR3 DNA that was read is TGCGCCAGCAGCTTTGGACAGGGGAGGGAAAAA.

This clone was recorded at least ten times. The CDR3 is cut off 3 residues early in the read; its end comes from the germline J gene. The gene calls are TRBV7-6 and TRBJ1-1; a weak D match, TRBD1 (6 bases). Trimming removed 5 bases at V and 1 base at J, with 17 bases between. CDR1 is SGHVS and CDR2 is FNYEAQ in the germline V gene. This CDR3 comprises 16 residues. The sequenced CDR3 bases are TGTGCCAGCAGCCCAGATGTTCCAGGGGCGAACACTGAA. This sequence encodes CASSPDVPGANTE. The CDR3 in full is CASSPDVPGANTEAFF.

This clone was seen at least ten times. Read coverage stops 3 residues before the CDR3 terminus; the germline J gene supplies the remainder. The chain uses TRBV20-1 and TRBJ2-1; the D gene is possibly TRBD2 (6 bases). This CDR3 contains 13 residues. Trimming took 0 bases from V and 7 from J, leaving 10 bases between them. Germline assignment: CDR1 DFQATT and CDR2 SNEGSKA (reference sequence). CDR3 amino acids: CSARETRLNEQFF. CDR3 bases read: TGCAGTGCTAGAGAGACTAGATTAAATGAG.

This clone was counted a few times. The read stops 3 residues short of the end of the CDR3; the missing end is completed from the germline J gene. This sequence joins TRBV13 and TRBJ2-7; 7 nucleotides agree with TRBD1. In germline, CDR1 is PRHDT, CDR2 FYEKMQ (reference sequence). The J segment lost 6 bases and the V segment lost 5 bases, leaving 7 bases of the junction unmatched. CDR3 length: 13 residues. The CDR3 spells CASSLHRQGEQYF. CDR3 bases read: TGTGCCAGCAGCCTACACCGACAGGGCGAG.

This clone has ten or more counts. The sequence runs out 3 residues before the end of the CDR3; the remainder is reconstructed from the germline J gene. The V call is TRBV4-2, the J call TRBJ2-2; D unresolved. Germline V gives CDR1 LGHNA, CDR2 YNFKEQ. V was cut by 1 base and J by 3 bases, with 12 bases left in between. The CDR3 consists of 16 residues. The CDR3 bases that were read are TGTGCCAGCAGCCAAGTCAGTCATCGGGACACCGGGGAG. It codes for CASSQVSHRDTGE. The CDR3, in full, reads CASSQVSHRDTGELFF.